This TCR beta chain was sequenced in a study of shared clonotypes between healthy human individuals. Regarding the study as a whole: A handful of donors held about 5% of naive CD4 clonotypes in common.

The CDR3 sequence is 15 residues long. Germline loops: CDR1 ENHRY, CDR2 SYGVKD. V lost 5 bases, J lost 0 bases, and 11 bases lay in between. With regard to this clone: As yet, its antigen is unknown.

Running of the assay took place at deep level. Per the study methods: Filtering differed since immunoSEQ provided only junctions, with no quality scores. The protocol was immunoSEQ multiplex PCR, while the TCRdb copy is restricted to in-frame clones and leaves out a portion. V and J calls and clone size come straight from that table; D and trimming were deduced from the DNA. The sample has about 1.1 million clones, 70% to 80% seen once. The genes are TRBV10-3 and TRBJ1-3; the D is unclear. The sequence derives from a man aged 18 to 35 in good health. Some clones in this sample may be carry-over from other donors' samples. What was sequenced was memory CD4+ T cells from PBMCs. The subset denotes: CD45RA-negative fraction. The CDR3 DNA reads as TGTGCCATCAGTAGGAAGGCAGGCTCTGGAAACACCATATATTTT. This translates into CAISRKAGSGNTIYF.